The clone carrying this TCR beta chain has just one count. Antigen specificity is unknown. This sample's TCRbeta library carried unique molecular identifier barcodes. One entry per CDR3 protein, called by TCRdb with MiXCR from the PCR reads. The profile shows about 90,000 distinct CDR3 sequences, about 16% of them singletons. This record belongs to a study of T-cell reconstitution after alpha-beta-depleted transplantation in children. The CDR3 runs to 16 residues. The J segment lost 0 bases and the V segment lost 4 bases, leaving 6 bases of the junction unmatched. Germline V CDR1 and CDR2: SGHNT, YYREEE (reference sequence). Study results and caveats: Several hundred graft clones that had expanded were reportedly the source of alpha-beta T cells about two months after transplant. Surviving thymic progenitors and recipient T cells were the source of high TCRbeta diversity at day 60 in some patients. A year post-transplant, T-cell counts and diversity derived mostly from newly produced T cells.

Sample: PBMCs, mostly from graft donor cells, taken 180 days after TCRalphabeta/CD19-depleted stem cell transplant. The sequence derives from a male patient between 2 and 15 years old who had a stem cell transplant for acute lymphoblastic leukemia, so the T cells may come from the graft donor. V is TRBV5-4 and J is TRBJ2-7, with TRBD1 matching over 11 bases. Here the CDR3 reads CASSGGGTGGSYEQYF. In nucleotides, the CDR3 is TGTGCCAGCAGCGGTGGCGGGACAGGGGGCTCCTACGAGCAGTACTTC.